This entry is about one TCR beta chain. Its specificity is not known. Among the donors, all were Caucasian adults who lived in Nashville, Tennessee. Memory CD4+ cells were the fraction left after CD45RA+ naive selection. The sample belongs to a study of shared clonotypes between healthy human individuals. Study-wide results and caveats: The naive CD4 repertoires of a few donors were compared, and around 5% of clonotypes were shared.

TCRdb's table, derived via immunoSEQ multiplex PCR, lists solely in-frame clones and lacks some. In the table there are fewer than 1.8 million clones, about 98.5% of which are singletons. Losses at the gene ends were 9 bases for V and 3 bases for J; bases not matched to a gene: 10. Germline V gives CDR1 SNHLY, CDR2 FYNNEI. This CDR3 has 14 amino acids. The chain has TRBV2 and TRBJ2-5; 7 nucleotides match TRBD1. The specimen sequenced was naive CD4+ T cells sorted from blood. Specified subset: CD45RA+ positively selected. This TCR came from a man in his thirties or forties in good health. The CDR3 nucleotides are TGTGCCAGTGACCAGACCGGGACAGAAGAGACCCAGTACTTC. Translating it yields CASDQTGTEETQYF.